At least ten counts were recorded for the clone carrying this T cell receptor beta chain. Its antigen is not identified. This sample stems from a study of early T cells in non-severe SARS-CoV-2 infection. Study-wide findings and caveats: Matching results from VDJdb favored anti-spike CD8 responses, leaving private and CD4 specificities undetected.

Trimming removed 2 bases from V and 4 bases from J, with 11 bases in between. The CDR3 has 15 amino acids. CDR1 and CDR2 (germline): MNHEY, SVGEGT. Each cDNA molecule carried a unique molecular identifier. TCRdb re-called the 5' RACE reads with MiXCR, one entry per CDR3 protein. In the table there are about 52,000 distinct CDR3 sequences, more than 9.5% of which are singletons. V and J are TRBV6-2 or TRBV6-3 and TRBJ2-2; no reliable D call. The origin of this receptor is an adult who was a healthcare worker with PCR-confirmed SARS-CoV-2 infection or an uninfected control (not recorded which). Material for sequencing was whole blood. CDR3 residues: CASSYILVGTGELFF. The CDR3 DNA reads as TGTGCCAGCAGTTACATTCTGGTTGGCACCGGGGAGCTGTTTTTT.